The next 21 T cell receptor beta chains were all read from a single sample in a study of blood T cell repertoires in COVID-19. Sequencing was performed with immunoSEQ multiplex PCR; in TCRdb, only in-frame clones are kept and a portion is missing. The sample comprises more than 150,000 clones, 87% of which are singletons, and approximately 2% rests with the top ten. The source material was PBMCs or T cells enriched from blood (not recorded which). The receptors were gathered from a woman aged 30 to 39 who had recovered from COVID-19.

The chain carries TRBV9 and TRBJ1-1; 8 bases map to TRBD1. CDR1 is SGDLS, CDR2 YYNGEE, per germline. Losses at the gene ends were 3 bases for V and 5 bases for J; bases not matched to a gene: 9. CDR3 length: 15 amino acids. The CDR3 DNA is TGTGCCAGCAGCGAGCTACGGACAGGGAGGACTGAAGCTTTCTTT. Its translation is CASSELRTGRTEAFF.

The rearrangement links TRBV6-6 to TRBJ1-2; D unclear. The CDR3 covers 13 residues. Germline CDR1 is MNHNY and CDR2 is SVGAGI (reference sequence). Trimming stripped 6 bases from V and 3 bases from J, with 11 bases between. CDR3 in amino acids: CASSAVRDYGYTF. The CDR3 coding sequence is TGTGCCAGCAGCGCTGTACGGGACTATGGCTACACCTTC.

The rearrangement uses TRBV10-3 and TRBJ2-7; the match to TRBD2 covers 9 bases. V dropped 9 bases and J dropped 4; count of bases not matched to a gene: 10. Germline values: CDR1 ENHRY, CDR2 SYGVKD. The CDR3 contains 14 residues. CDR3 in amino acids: CAMAASGTHYEQYF. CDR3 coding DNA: TGTGCCATGGCCGCTAGCGGGACCCATTACGAGCAGTACTTC.

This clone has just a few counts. The chain's CDR3 is CASSLVAGRTEAFF. The CDR3 bases are TGTGCCAGCAGCTTGGTGGCAGGGCGCACTGAAGCTTTCTTT. The chain recombines TRBV5-8 with TRBJ1-1, with a weak D call TRBD1 (5 bases). The V end lost 0 bases, the J end lost 4 bases, and 10 bases lay between the germline ends. The CDR3 is 14 residues long. Germline assignment: CDR1 SGHTS and CDR2 YDEGEE.

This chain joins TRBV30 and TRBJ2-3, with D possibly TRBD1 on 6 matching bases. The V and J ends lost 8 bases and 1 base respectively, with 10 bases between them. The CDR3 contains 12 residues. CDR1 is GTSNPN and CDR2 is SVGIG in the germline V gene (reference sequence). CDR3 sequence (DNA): TGTGCCGGCAGACAGGGCACAGATACGCAGTATTTT. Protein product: CAGRQGTDTQYF.

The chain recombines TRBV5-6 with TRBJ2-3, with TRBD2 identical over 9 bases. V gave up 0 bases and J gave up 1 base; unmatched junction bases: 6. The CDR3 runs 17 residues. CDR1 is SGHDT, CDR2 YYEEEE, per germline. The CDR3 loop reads CASSLGLAGSRTDTQYF. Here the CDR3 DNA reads TGTGCCAGCAGCTTGGGGCTAGCGGGGAGCCGCACAGATACGCAGTATTTT.

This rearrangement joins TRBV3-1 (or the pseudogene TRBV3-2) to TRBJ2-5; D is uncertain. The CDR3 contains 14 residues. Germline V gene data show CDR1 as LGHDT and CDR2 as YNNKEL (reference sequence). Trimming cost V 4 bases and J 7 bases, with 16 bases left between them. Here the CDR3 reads CASSPDPGIGTQYF. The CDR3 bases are TGTGCCAGCAGCCCCGATCCGGGTATCGGGACCCAGTACTTC.

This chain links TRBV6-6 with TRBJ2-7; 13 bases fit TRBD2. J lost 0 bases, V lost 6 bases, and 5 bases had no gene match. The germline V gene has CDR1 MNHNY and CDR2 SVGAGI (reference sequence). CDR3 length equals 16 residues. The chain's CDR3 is CASRLTSGGTSYEQYF. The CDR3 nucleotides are TGTGCCAGCAGGCTGACTAGCGGGGGGACCTCCTACGAGCAGTACTTC.

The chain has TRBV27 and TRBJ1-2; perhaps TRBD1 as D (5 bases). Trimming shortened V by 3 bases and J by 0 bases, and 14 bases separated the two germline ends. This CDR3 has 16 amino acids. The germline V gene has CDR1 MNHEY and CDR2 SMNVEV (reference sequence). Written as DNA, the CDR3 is TGTGCCAGCAGTTTGGGGGGAGTTAATACTAACTATGGCTACACCTTC. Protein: CASSLGGVNTNYGYTF.

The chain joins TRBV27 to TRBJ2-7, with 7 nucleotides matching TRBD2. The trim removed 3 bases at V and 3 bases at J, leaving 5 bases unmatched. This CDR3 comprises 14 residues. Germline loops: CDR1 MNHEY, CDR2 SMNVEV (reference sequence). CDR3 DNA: TGTGCCAGCAGTTTCGGCGGGAGTCACTACGAGCAGTACTTC. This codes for CASSFGGSHYEQYF.

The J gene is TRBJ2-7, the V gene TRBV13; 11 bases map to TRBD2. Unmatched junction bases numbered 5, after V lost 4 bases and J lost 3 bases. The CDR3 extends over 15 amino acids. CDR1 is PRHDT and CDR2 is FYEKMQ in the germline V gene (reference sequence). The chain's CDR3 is CASSSRLAGLYEQYF. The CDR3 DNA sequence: TGTGCCAGCAGCTCCCGACTAGCGGGACTCTACGAGCAGTACTTC. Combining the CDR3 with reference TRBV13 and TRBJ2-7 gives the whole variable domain AAGVIQSPRHLIKEKRETATLKCYPIPRHDTVYWYQQGPGQDPQFLISFYEKMQSDKGSIPDRFSAQQFSDYHSELNMSSLELGDSALYFCASSSRLAGLYEQYFGPGTRLTVT.

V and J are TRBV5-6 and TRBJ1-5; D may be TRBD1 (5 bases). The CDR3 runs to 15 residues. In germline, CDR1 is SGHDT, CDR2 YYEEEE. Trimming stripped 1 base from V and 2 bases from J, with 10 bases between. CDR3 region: CASSLWGDGNQPQHF. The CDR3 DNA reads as TGTGCCAGCAGCTTGTGGGGGGATGGCAATCAGCCCCAGCATTTT.

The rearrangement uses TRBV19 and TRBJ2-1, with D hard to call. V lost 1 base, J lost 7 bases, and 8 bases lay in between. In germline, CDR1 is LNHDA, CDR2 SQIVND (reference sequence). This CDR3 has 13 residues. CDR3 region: CASSIGGQNEQFF. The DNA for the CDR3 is TGTGCCAGTAGTATAGGCGGCCAGAATGAGCAGTTCTTC.

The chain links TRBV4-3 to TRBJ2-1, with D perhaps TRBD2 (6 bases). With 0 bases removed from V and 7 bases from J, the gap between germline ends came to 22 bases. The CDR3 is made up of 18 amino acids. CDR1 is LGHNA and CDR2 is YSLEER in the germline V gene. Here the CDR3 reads CASSQDWGGVGSPNEQFF. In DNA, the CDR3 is TGCGCCAGCAGCCAAGATTGGGGCGGGGTCGGGAGTCCGAATGAGCAGTTCTTC.

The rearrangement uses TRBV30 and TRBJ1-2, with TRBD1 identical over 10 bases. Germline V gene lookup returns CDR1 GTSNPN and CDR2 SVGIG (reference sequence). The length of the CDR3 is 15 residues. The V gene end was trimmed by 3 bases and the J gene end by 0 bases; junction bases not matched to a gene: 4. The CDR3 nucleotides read TGTGCCTGGAGGACAGGGGGCCCCTCTAACTATGGCTACACCTTC. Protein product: CAWRTGGPSNYGYTF.

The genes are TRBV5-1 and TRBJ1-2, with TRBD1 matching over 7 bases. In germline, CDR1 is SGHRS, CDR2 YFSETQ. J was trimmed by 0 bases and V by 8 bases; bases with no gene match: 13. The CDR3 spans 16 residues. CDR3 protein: CASTRDRSGTNYGYTF. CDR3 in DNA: TGCGCCAGTACGAGGGACAGATCCGGTACTAACTATGGCTACACCTTC. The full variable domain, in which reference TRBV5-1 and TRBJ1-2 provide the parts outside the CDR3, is KAGVTQTPRYLIKTRGQQVTLSCSPISGHRSVSWYQQTPGQGLQFLFEYFSETQRNKGNFPGRFSGRQFSNSRSEMNVSTLELGDSALYLCASTRDRSGTNYGYTFGSGTRLTVV.

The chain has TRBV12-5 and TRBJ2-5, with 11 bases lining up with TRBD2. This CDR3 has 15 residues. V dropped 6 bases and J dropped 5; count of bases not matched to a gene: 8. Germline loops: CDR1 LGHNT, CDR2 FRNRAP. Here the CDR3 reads CASGFSGGARETQYF. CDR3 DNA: TGTGCTAGTGGCTTTAGCGGGGGGGCCCGTGAGACCCAGTACTTC.

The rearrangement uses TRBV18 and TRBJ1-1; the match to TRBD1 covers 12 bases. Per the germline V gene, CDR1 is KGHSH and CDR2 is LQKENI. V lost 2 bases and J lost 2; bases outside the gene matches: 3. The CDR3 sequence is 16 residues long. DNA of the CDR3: TGTGCCAGCTCACCAGGGACAGGGGGCCCTAACACTGAAGCTTTCTTT. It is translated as CASSPGTGGPNTEAFF.

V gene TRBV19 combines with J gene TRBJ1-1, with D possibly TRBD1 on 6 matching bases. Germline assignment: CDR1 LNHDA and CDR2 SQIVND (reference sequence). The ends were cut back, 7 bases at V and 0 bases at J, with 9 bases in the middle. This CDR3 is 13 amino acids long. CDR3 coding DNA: TGTGCCAGTATAAGGGGGATGAACACTGAAGCTTTCTTT. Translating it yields CASIRGMNTEAFF.

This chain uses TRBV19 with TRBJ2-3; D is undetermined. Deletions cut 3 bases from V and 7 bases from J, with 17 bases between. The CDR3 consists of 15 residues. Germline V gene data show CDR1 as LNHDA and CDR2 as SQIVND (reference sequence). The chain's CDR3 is CASSIAARKVYTQYF. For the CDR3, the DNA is TGTGCCAGTAGTATTGCAGCGAGAAAGGTATATACGCAGTATTTT.

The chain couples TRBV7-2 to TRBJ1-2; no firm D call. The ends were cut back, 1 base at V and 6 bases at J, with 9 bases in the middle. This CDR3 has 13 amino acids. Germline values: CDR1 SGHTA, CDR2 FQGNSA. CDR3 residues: CASSLEWRHGYTF. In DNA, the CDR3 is TGTGCCAGCAGCTTAGAATGGAGGCATGGCTACACCTTC.